This T cell receptor (beta chain) was obtained from a study of blood T cell repertoires in COVID-19. Overall study: Italy, Spain and the United States were the sources of the convalescent and acute COVID-19 samples. The cDNA or gDNA used as material had been derived from T cells, B-cell-depleted T cells, or PBMCs.

This CDR3 is 13 amino acids long. Germline V gene data show CDR1 as SGHRS and CDR2 as YFSETQ. The V gene lost 4 bases and the J gene lost 4 bases, with 8 bases spanning the gap. In the original workflow: It was from reference gene primer amplification that nucleated cell counts were estimated. TCRdb's copy holds only in-frame clones and misses some; the assay was immunoSEQ multiplex PCR. The DNA gave D and trimming, while V, J and clone size come from that table. The sample records 200,000 to 300,000 clones, around nine tenths being singletons. Seattle's enrolled individuals joined amid active infection and were then monitored longitudinally.

The origin of this receptor is a woman in her sixties or seventies with COVID-19, enrolled during active disease. This chain joins TRBV5-1 and TRBJ2-2, with a weak D call TRBD2 (5 bases). The sample was peripheral blood. The CDR3 is CASSPDFTGELFF. DNA of the CDR3: TGCGCCAGCAGCCCGGACTTCACCGGGGAGCTGTTTTTT.